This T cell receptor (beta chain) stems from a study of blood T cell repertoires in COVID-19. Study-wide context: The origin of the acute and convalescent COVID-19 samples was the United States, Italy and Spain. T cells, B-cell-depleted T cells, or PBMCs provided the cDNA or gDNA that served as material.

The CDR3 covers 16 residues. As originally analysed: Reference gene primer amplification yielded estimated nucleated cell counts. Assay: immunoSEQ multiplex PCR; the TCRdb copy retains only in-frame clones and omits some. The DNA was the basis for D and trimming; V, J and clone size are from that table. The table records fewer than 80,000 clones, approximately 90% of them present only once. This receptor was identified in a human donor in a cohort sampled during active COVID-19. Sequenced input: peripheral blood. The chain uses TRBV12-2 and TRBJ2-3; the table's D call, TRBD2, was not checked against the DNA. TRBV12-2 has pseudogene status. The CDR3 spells CASRLVLGLSLNTQYF. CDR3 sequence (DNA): TGTGCAAGTCGCTTAGTTTTGGGACTATCTCTAAATACGCAGTATTTT.